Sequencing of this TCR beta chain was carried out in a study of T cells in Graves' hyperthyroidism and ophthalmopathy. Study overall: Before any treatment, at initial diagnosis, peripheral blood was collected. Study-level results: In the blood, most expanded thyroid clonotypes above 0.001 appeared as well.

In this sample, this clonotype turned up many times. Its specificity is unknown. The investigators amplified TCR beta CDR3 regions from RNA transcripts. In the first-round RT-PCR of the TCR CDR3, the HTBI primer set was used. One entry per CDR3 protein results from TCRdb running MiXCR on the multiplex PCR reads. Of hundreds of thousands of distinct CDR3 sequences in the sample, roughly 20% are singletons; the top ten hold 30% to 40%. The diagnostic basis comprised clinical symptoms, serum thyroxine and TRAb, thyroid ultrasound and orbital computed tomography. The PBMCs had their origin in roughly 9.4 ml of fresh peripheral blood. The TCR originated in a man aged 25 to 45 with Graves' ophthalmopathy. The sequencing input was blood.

CDR3 in amino acids: CSAAGRATQYF. The CDR3 region has the DNA TGCAGTGCAGCAGGAAGGGCGACCCAGTACTTC. The chain joins TRBV20-1 to TRBJ2-5, with no clear D. Germline V gene sequence: CDR1 DFQATT, CDR2 SNEGSKA (reference sequence). The CDR3 runs 11 residues. With 6 bases removed from V and 7 bases from J, the gap between germline ends came to 12 bases.